The rows below give T cell receptor beta chains drawn from one sample of a study of vaccination and CD4 T cells after COVID-19. TCRdb called the PCR reads again in MiXCR, with one record for every CDR3 protein. This table holds about 10,000 distinct CDR3 sequences, approximately 63% found once. For these TCRs, the target antigens are not known. Source material: CD4+ T cells from blood, cultured in vitro. All receptors come from a human donor who had recovered from COVID-19. Each CDR3 is given with its conserved first and last residue. D genes are given only for firm matches. Some rows mark clone size as missing; the rest say once, few, many or name a class of expanded clone.

J gene	V gene	clone size	D gene	CDR3 DNA	CDR3 protein
TRBJ1-4	TRBV6-5	-	TRBD1	TGTGCCAGCAGTTATAGACAGGGAGGTAATGAAAAACTGTTTTTT	CASSYRQGGNEKLFF
TRBJ2-5	TRBV19	-	TRBD2	TGTGCCAGTAGTATTGGGGGGGGGTCGGAGACCCAGTACTTC	CASSIGGGSETQYF
TRBJ1-1	TRBV5-4	-	TRBD1	TGTGCCAGCAGCTCTGTGGGAGATACGGGACAGCCTTTT	CASSSVGDTGQPF
TRBJ1-5	TRBV6-4	-	-	TGTGCCAGCAGTGACCCGACAGAACCACTGGGCAATCAGCCCCAGCATTTT	CASSDPTEPLGNQPQHF
TRBJ1-1	TRBV6-4	-	TRBD1	TGTGCCAGCAGTGACTCGACAGGGGTAATTGAAGCTTTCTTT	CASSDSTGVIEAFF
TRBJ1-1	TRBV6-1	-	-	TGTGCCAGCAGTGACCCCAGGGGCTCTGAAGCTTTCTTT	CASSDPRGSEAFF
TRBJ2-4	TRBV27	-	-	TGTGCCAGCAGTTCGAGGGAAAACAGGTTTTCAGGCAAAAACATTCAGTACTTC	CASSSRENRFSGKNIQYF
TRBJ2-1	TRBV27	-	-	TGTGCCAGCAGTCCGACCCCGTACAGGTTATCGTACAATGAGCAGTTCTTC	CASSPTPYRLSYNEQFF
TRBJ2-7	TRBV14	-	-	TGTGCCAGCAGCTTCGACCGAGTCTGGCAGTACTTC	CASSFDRVWQYF
TRBJ2-1	TRBV19	-	-	TGTGCCAGTAGTATAAAGCAGGGTGCTGGGTGGTTGCGAGATGAGCAGTTCTTC	CASSIKQGAGWLRDEQFF
TRBJ1-1	TRBV30	few	TRBD1	TGTGCCGTAACCTCAGGGGGCCCTGAAGCTTTCTTT	CAVTSGGPEAFF
TRBJ1-1	TRBV5-4	-	-	TGTGCCAGCAGCCCCGGGACACTCTTGAACACTGAAGCTTTCTTT	CASSPGTLLNTEAFF
TRBJ1-5	TRBV19	-	-	TGTGCCAGTACGGCCGGGACATCAAGCAATCAGCCCCAGCATTTT	CASTAGTSSNQPQHF
TRBJ1-1	TRBV7-6	once	-	TGTGCCAGCAGCTCAGGTCTGAACACTGAAGCTTTCTTT	CASSSGLNTEAFF
TRBJ2-1	TRBV28	-	-	TGTGCCAGCAGTTTAAGGGTAGGGCGGAGGGGAAGTTACAATGAGCAGTTCTTC	CASSLRVGRRGSYNEQFF
TRBJ1-2	TRBV11-3	-	-	TGTGCCAGCAGCTTGGACCCCAACAGGCATGGCTACACCTTC	CASSLDPNRHGYTF
TRBJ2-7	TRBV2	-	-	TGTGCCACCATCCGGGACCGGGGTAACGAGCAGTACTTC	CATIRDRGNEQYF
TRBJ2-1	TRBV20-1	few	-	TGCAGTGCTAGACGCGGGGGAGGGGGACACAATGAGCAGTTCTTT	CSARRGGGGHNEQFF
TRBJ2-5	TRBV5-5	-	TRBD1	TGTGCCAGCAATTTTGGGACAGGGACAGAGACCCAGTACTTC	CASNFGTGTETQYF
TRBJ1-2	TRBV20-1	few	-	TGCAGTGCTAGTCCCGCAGGGAGCCCTTATGGCTACACCTTC	CSASPAGSPYGYTF
TRBJ1-2	TRBV11-2	few	-	TGTGCCAGCAGCCAAAGGGCCGGGAACTCTAACTATGGCTACACCTTC	CASSQRAGNSNYGYTF
TRBJ2-2	TRBV2	few	-	TGTGCTAGCAGTGGAGACAGATACACCGGGGAGCTGTTTTTT	CASSGDRYTGELFF
TRBJ1-6	TRBV20-1	few	-	TGCAGTGCTAGATCGCTGGCAGGTGTTAATTCACCCCTCCACTTT	CSARSLAGVNSPLHF